These 27 T cell receptor beta chains share one sample of origin, sequenced in a study of blood T cell repertoires in COVID-19. This table comes from immunoSEQ multiplex PCR, and its TCRdb copy is limited to in-frame clones, with some not included. The sample carries about 170,000 clones, 80% to 85% recorded once. Sequences were obtained from peripheral blood. These receptors all stem from a woman in her 70s with COVID-19, enrolled during active disease.

This clone was seen a handful of times. The rearrangement uses TRBV3-1 (or the pseudogene TRBV3-2) and TRBJ2-7; possible D gene TRBD1, 6 bases. Germline CDR1 is LGHDT and CDR2 is YNNKEL (reference sequence). The length of the CDR3 is 11 residues. Trimming shortened V by 6 bases and J by 6 bases, and 9 bases separated the two germline ends. The CDR3 region is CASRGRGEQYV. The CDR3 DNA is TGTGCCAGCAGGGGCAGGGGCGAGCAGTACGTC.

V usage is TRBV15 and J usage is TRBJ1-1; D is unclear. Germline CDR1 is LNHNV and CDR2 is YYDKDF (reference sequence). Trimming pared 0 bases from V and 4 bases from J, leaving 9 bases between. The CDR3 length is 14 residues. CDR3 sequence reads: CATSRDRTVTEAFF. CDR3 sequence (DNA): TGTGCCACCAGCAGAGATAGAACTGTCACTGAAGCTTTCTTT.

The rearrangement uses TRBV5-1 and TRBJ1-1, with 11 positions matching TRBD1. With 3 bases clipped from V and 4 bases from J, the junction kept 5 bases outside the gene matches. Germline CDR1 SGHRS, CDR2 YFSETQ. The CDR3 is 15 amino acids. The CDR3 region is CASSSWTGGPTEAFF. The CDR3 nucleotides are TGCGCCAGCAGCTCCTGGACAGGGGGCCCCACTGAAGCTTTCTTT.

This clone has just a few counts. The identical CDR3 is also encoded by other nucleotide sequences in the sample. The rearrangement links TRBV27 to TRBJ1-3; 8 nucleotides agree with TRBD1. CDR3 length: 15 residues. Trimming cost V 3 bases and J 0 bases; bases outside gene matches: 1. The germline gives CDR1 MNHEY, CDR2 SMNVEV (reference sequence). Here the CDR3 DNA reads TGTGCCAGCAGTTTGGGGACAGGCTCTGGAAACACCATATATTTT. It yields the protein CASSLGTGSGNTIYF.

The sample holds a few counts of this clone. The genes are TRBV7-9 and TRBJ1-1; 7 positions match TRBD1. CDR1 is SEHNR and CDR2 is FQNEAQ in the germline V gene (reference sequence). After removal of 5 bases from V and 1 base from J, the junction contained 7 bases not matched to a gene. The CDR3 is 15 residues long. Here the CDR3 DNA reads TGTGCCAGCAGCGACACAGGGGCCCCGAACACTGAAGCTTTCTTT. Translating it yields CASSDTGAPNTEAFF.

This clone came up once. The chain employs TRBV6-5 and TRBJ1-2; tentatively, D is TRBD1 (6 bases). V lost 2 bases, J lost 8 bases, and 12 bases lay in between. CDR3 size: 13 residues. Germline loops: CDR1 MNHEY, CDR2 SVGAGI. The chain's CDR3 is CASSYKGESGYTF. CDR3 DNA: TGTGCCAGCAGTTACAAGGGGGAAAGCGGCTACACCTTC.

This chain links TRBV11-2 with TRBJ2-3; 7 bases line up with TRBD2. V gave up 5 bases and J gave up 1 base; unmatched junction bases: 12. The CDR3 has 17 amino acids. Germline V lookup: CDR1 SGHAT, CDR2 FQNNGV. The CDR3 loop is CASSLYTSERGTDTQYF. The DNA for the CDR3 is TGTGCCAGCAGCCTATACACTAGCGAGAGGGGCACAGATACGCAGTATTTT. The whole variable domain, remainder taken from reference TRBV11-2 and TRBJ2-3, is EAGVAQSPRYKIIEKRQSVAFWCNPISGHATLYWYQQILGQGPKLLIQFQNNGVVDDSQLPKDRFSAERLKGVDSTLKIQPAKLEDSAVYLCASSLYTSERGTDTQYFGPGTRLTVL.

This rearrangement joins TRBV7-2 to TRBJ1-4; 9 nucleotides line up with TRBD1. This CDR3 has 14 residues. Trimming cost V 3 bases and J 5 bases; bases outside gene matches: 1. Looked up from germline, CDR1 is SGHTA and CDR2 is FQGNSA. DNA of the CDR3: TGTGCCAGCAGCTTCGACAGGGGGAATGAAAAACTGTTTTTT. It specifies CASSFDRGNEKLFF.

The V call is TRBV6-2 or TRBV6-3, the J call TRBJ2-7; tentative D call: TRBD2 (5 bases). Germline V gives CDR1 MNHEY, CDR2 SVGEGT. V lost 3 bases and J lost 4, with 10 bases in between. The CDR3 covers 13 residues. The CDR3: CASSYSVSYEQYF. In nucleotides, the CDR3 is TGTGCCAGCAGTTATAGCGTATCTTACGAGCAGTACTTC.

The chain recombines TRBV27 with TRBJ2-7, with D perhaps matching TRBD2 (5 bases). The germline V gene encodes CDR1 MNHEY and CDR2 SMNVEV (reference sequence). Trimming left V 3 bases short and J 12 bases short, with 15 bases between. CDR3 length: 12 amino acids. CDR3 in DNA: TGTGCCAGCAGTTTTTCAGGAGGAAAGGGGTACTTC. Translated: CASSFSGGKGYF.

The gene calls are TRBV5-1 and TRBJ1-1; 9 bases align to TRBD1. Germline loops: CDR1 SGHRS, CDR2 YFSETQ. The CDR3 runs to 13 residues. Trimming removed 0 bases from V and 9 bases from J; junction bases left unmatched: 3. CDR3: CASSLEGQGKAFF. The CDR3 DNA sequence: TGCGCCAGCAGCTTGGAGGGACAGGGAAAAGCTTTCTTT.

The chain joins TRBV19 to TRBJ2-5, with TRBD2 matching over 7 bases. The CDR3 spans 15 residues. V shed 5 bases and J 1 base; nucleotides not matched to a gene: 7. Germline CDR1 and CDR2: LNHDA and SQIVND (reference sequence). The CDR3 DNA reads TGTGCCAGTAGTGTTGGGGGGGTCCTCCAAGAGACCCAGTACTTC. Its translation is CASSVGGVLQETQYF. Together with reference TRBV19 and TRBJ2-5, the CDR3 gives the full variable domain: DGGITQSPKYLFRKEGQNVTLSCEQNLNHDAMYWYRQDPGQGLRLIYYSQIVNDFQKGDIAEGYSVSREKKESFPLTVTSAQKNPTAFYLCASSVGGVLQETQYFGPGTRLLVL.

This clone was detected only a few times. This sequence joins TRBV19 and TRBJ2-1; 10 bases align to TRBD2. The CDR3 runs 16 residues. The germline CDR1 and CDR2 sequences are LNHDA and SQIVND (reference sequence). V dropped 6 bases and J dropped 7; count of bases not matched to a gene: 12. The CDR3 sequence is CASSPTRTSGANEQFF. The CDR3 nucleotides read TGTGCCAGTAGCCCAACCCGGACTAGCGGAGCAAATGAGCAGTTCTTC.

In this sample, this clone turned up once. This sequence joins TRBV6-5 and TRBJ2-2; tentative D call: TRBD1 (6 bases). The germline V gene has CDR1 MNHEY and CDR2 SVGAGI. There are 13 residues in the CDR3. The V end was cut by 10 bases, the J end by 4 bases, with 13 bases between. The CDR3: CATRNRVTGELFF. CDR3 sequence (DNA): TGTGCCACCCGGAACAGGGTCACCGGGGAGCTGTTTTTT.

This chain connects TRBV28 to TRBJ2-7; 7 bases are a match to TRBD1. Germline V lookup: CDR1 MDHEN, CDR2 SYDVKM. The CDR3 is 14 residues long. V dropped 5 bases and J dropped 6; count of bases not matched to a gene: 10. In DNA, the CDR3 is TGTGCCAGCAGTCCGCAGGGGGAATCGGCCGAGCAGTACTTC. This sequence encodes CASSPQGESAEQYF.

The J gene is TRBJ1-2, the V gene TRBV6-1, with 11 bases matching TRBD1. The CDR3 runs 15 residues. After removal of 5 bases from V and 2 bases from J, the junction contained 4 bases not matched to a gene. Looked up from germline, CDR1 is MNHNS and CDR2 is SASEGT. CDR3 sequence reads: CASSTRDRGNYGYTF. CDR3 nucleotide sequence: TGTGCCAGCAGTACCCGGGACAGGGGGAACTATGGCTACACCTTC.

V gene TRBV9 combines with J gene TRBJ2-2; no clear D. Trimming shortened V by 3 bases and J by 3 bases, and 12 bases separated the two germline ends. This CDR3 contains 15 residues. The germline CDR1 and CDR2 sequences are SGDLS and YYNGEE. The CDR3 loop reads CASSAIEFHTGELFF. The CDR3 region has the DNA TGTGCCAGCAGCGCAATAGAGTTCCACACCGGGGAGCTGTTTTTT.

The chain has TRBV29-1 and TRBJ1-2, with a weak D call TRBD1 (5 bases). The CDR3 runs to 11 residues. Germline-derived CDR1 and CDR2 are SQVTM and ANQGSEA. Trimming removed 7 bases at V and 4 bases at J, with 10 bases between. CDR3 amino acids: CSASRGYGYTF. CDR3 sequence (DNA): TGCAGCGCATCTAGGGGCTATGGCTACACCTTC.

The chain employs TRBV28 and TRBJ1-4; 7 positions match TRBD1. The V gene end was trimmed by 6 bases and the J gene end by 10 bases; junction bases not matched to a gene: 11. The CDR3 has 14 residues. In germline, CDR1 is MDHEN, CDR2 SYDVKM. CDR3 sequence (DNA): TGTGCCAGCAGCCCTCCGGGACAGCTATTAAAACTGTTTTTT. Translated: CASSPPGQLLKLFF.

This clone was observed once. This rearrangement joins TRBV11-3 to TRBJ2-3, with 15 bases fitting TRBD2. Trimming at V came to 4 bases and at J to 3 bases, leaving 8 bases not matched to a gene. CDR1 and CDR2 from the germline V gene are SGHNT and YENEEA. The length of the CDR3 is 18 residues. The CDR3 loop reads CASSYRGLAGGPTDTQYF. The CDR3 DNA sequence: TGTGCCAGCAGCTACCGCGGACTAGCGGGAGGGCCGACAGATACGCAGTATTTT.

The chain recombines TRBV20-1 with TRBJ2-7; TRBD1 is a possible D gene (6 bases). In germline, CDR1 is DFQATT, CDR2 SNEGSKA (reference sequence). The CDR3 loop spans 15 amino acids. Trimming removed 3 bases at V and 4 bases at J, with 19 bases between. The CDR3 region has the DNA TGCAGTGCTAGTCCCGATGCTAGAAGGGGGTACGAGCAGTACTTC. This gives the protein CSASPDARRGYEQYF.

For the CDR3, the DNA is TGTGCCAGCAGTTTATATACCCGGCAGGCCCATGGCTACACCTTC. Amino acids: CASSLYTRQAHGYTF. The J gene is TRBJ1-2, the V gene TRBV28, with D unresolved. V was cut by 1 base and J by 6 bases, with 15 bases left in between. CDR1 is MDHEN and CDR2 is SYDVKM in the germline V gene. The CDR3 is made up of 15 amino acids.

This clone was recorded only once. The chain has TRBV23-1 and TRBJ2-7; TRBD2 agrees at 11 bases. TRBV23-1 is noted as an ORF with a role that remains uncertain. Trimming cost V 3 bases and J 6 bases; bases outside gene matches: 4. This CDR3 has 14 residues. The CDR3 sequence is CASSHHSGRGEQYF. In DNA form, the CDR3 reads TGCGCCAGCAGTCACCATAGCGGGAGGGGCGAGCAGTACTTC.

J is TRBJ1-5 and V is TRBV2; tentatively, D is TRBD1 (6 bases). V gave up 7 bases and J gave up 0 bases, with 16 bases separating them. CDR1 is SNHLY, CDR2 FYNNEI, per germline. The CDR3 consists of 16 residues. The CDR3 bases are TGTGCCAGCAACCGGGAGGGGGGCTATAGCAATCAGCCCCAGCATTTT. Translated: CASNREGGYSNQPQHF.

V and J are TRBV7-2 and TRBJ2-1, with 10 nucleotides matching TRBD2. CDR3 length: 15 residues. CDR1 is SGHTA, CDR2 FQGNSA, per germline. V lost 5 bases and J lost 1; bases outside the gene matches: 2. The CDR3 spells CASSGTSDSYNEQFF. As DNA, the CDR3 is TGTGCCAGCAGCGGGACTAGCGATTCCTACAATGAGCAGTTCTTC.

The J gene is TRBJ1-3, the V gene TRBV28; D not resolved. The V and J ends lost 6 bases and 4 bases respectively, with 10 bases between them. Germline CDR1 and CDR2: MDHEN and SYDVKM. The CDR3 loop spans 13 amino acids. The CDR3, as DNA: TGTGCCAGCAGCCTCAGGCAGGGAAACACCATATATTTT. This gives the protein CASSLRQGNTIYF. Based on the CDR3 plus reference TRBV28 and TRBJ1-3, the full variable domain is DVKVTQSSRYLVKRTGEKVFLECVQDMDHENMFWYRQDPGLGLRLIYFSYDVKMKEKGDIPEGYSVSREKKERFSLILESASTNQTSMYLCASSLRQGNTIYFGEGSWLTVV.

This sequence joins TRBV6-5 and TRBJ2-1, with a tentative D call TRBD2 (5 bases). CDR1 is MNHEY, CDR2 SVGAGI, per germline. V lost 6 bases, J lost 6 bases, and 15 bases lay in between. This CDR3 contains 14 residues. The CDR3 spells CASSRGFRANEQFF. CDR3 in DNA: TGTGCCAGCAGCCGGGGATTCCGGGCCAATGAGCAGTTCTTC.